This paragraph covers one T cell receptor beta chain sequence. Its antigen remains unidentified. Base-call qualities are not available, and no considerably larger clone is one nucleotide away. This entry is derived from a study of shared clonotypes between healthy human individuals (dated by TCRdb to between 2020 and 2021). For the wider study: The cohort comprised a couple of women and a few men aged 18 to 49 years. Per donor, three plates each were used for CD4 naive and CD4 memory, two for CD8 naive, and one for CD8 memory. To estimate repertoire size and how much clonotypes are shared between individuals, the study performed deep sequencing of blood TCR repertoires from a few healthy adults. To increase sequencing depth and limit assay-specific biases, TCR repertoire library preparation and sequencing were carried out by different laboratories using diverse techniques. Each donor's leukapheresis produced roughly between roughly 0.9 and 8.9 billion PBMCs. The paper as a whole reports these results and caveats: Rarefaction of sorted-subset datasets indicated incomplete sequencing despite the large sequencing depth. Pairwise subsampling indicated that sequencing depth was expected to affect the degree of clonotype sharing among donors. Across four donors, approximately 5% of naive CD4, approximately 3.6% of naive CD8, around 2.1% of memory CD4, and about 0.4% of memory CD8 clonotypes were shared. Because the study included a small number of donors, the genetic and exposure-history diversity represented was limited. Sampling was limited to blood, and TCR repertoires in tissue likely differ from TCR repertoires in blood. Naive subsets generally had larger estimated clonotype richness than memory subsets. Higher generation probabilities were observed for clonotypes shared by all four sorted-subset donors than for non-shared clonotypes.

CD8 naive samples were obtained by positive selection for CCR7 among CD45RO-negative cells, yielding a CD45RA+CCR7+ population from which TemRA cells were excluded. Donors were healthy HIV-negative adults with no recently reported acute infections or vaccinations. Every donor was a Caucasian adult residing in Nashville, Tennessee, USA. Blood was obtained by leukapheresis, after which PBMCs were separated by Ficoll-Histopaque density gradient centrifugation and cryopreserved in liquid nitrogen vapor phase. Analytical flow cytometry was used to check the purity and quantity of every magnetically sorted T cell population. From each sorted fraction, genomic DNA was isolated and quantified by UV absorbance on a Nanodrop 2000c. The cysteine opens and the phenylalanine closes a CDR3 of 14 amino acids. The retained sequence is limited to the CDR3, 42 bases, with the frame set at the first base. The CDR1 and CDR2 encoded by the germline V gene are SGHAT and FQNNGV. Cut back by 5 bases and 5 bases, the V and J ends lie 15 bases apart.

Using the deep immunoSEQ assay, multiplex PCR amplified TCR CDR3 regions from genomic DNA. Extracted genomic DNA from each cell subset was spread evenly across all wells of several immunoSEQ 96-well plates, with each plate serving as a replicate. Each replicate PCR for sorted subsets received 150 to 250 ng genomic DNA, equal to tens of thousands of T cell genomes. The purified libraries were quantified using a Qubit 3.0 fluorometer, sized with a Bioanalyzer 2100, and then quantified again using the KAPA Library Quantification kit. Every immunoSEQ 96-well plate was sequenced on a dedicated single-read 150-cycle Illumina NextSeq 550 flow cell. In the paper's pipeline: Because the immunoSEQ output held only junctional sequences and lacked quality scores, the filtering could not match the filtering applied to full-length reads. Sequences were annotated with PyIR, a Python wrapper for IgBLAST v1.9, and V/J genes and CDR3 were assigned using IMGT germline references. Reads were removed for weak V/J assignments (E-value above 1e-6), missing CDR3, stop codons, out-of-frame junctions, or ambiguous translated residues. V3J clonotypes were defined as sequences sharing an identical inferred V gene, J gene, and CDR3 amino acid sequence. The percentage overlap between two repertoires was calculated by dividing the number of shared unique clonotypes by the size of the smaller repertoire. Richness of each repertoire was evaluated using RTK rarefaction, the Chao1 estimator, and Recon v2.1 estimates of unobserved clonotypes. Generation probabilities were computed with OLGA for all TCRbeta clonotypes obtained by the gDNA method from several donors. TCRdb re-hosts the immuneACCESS table, in-frame sequences only. Its copies lack some clones; in the studies checked, an unresolved V gene accounts for under half of them, and the cause for the rest is not known. The D gene and trimming were derived from the DNA, and the V and J assignments and clone size from that table. The sample contains over 2 million clones, roughly 94% of them found a single time. About 1.1% of the sample is held by the ten biggest clonotypes.

Material: naive CD8+ T cells sorted from blood. This sample's cell subset or site label indicates: CD45RA+CCR7+. This clonotype originated in a man between 18 and 29 years old in good health. The chain couples TRBV11-2 to TRBJ2-5, with TRBD1 as a weak D call on 5 bases. The CDR3 region: CASSLRQLGETQYF. The DNA is as follows: TGTGCCAGCAGCCTAAGACAGCTGGGGGAGACCCAGTACTTC.